This T cell receptor beta chain was identified during a study of T cell clones after liver transplantation. Study context: Without induction therapy, subjects received standard immunosuppression until 12-24 months post-transplant. Samples came pre-transplant, pre-randomization before withdrawal, and post-randomization after withdrawal ended.

Overall study results and limits: Graft donor-reactive T cells may have migrated into the graft rather than being deleted.

Notes on this clone: The antigen remains undetermined.

Clones were sequenced by immunoSEQ multiplex PCR, and TCRdb holds only the in-frame ones, with some missing. Of about 99,000 clones in the sample, roughly four fifths were seen once. This clonotype originated in a human patient who received a liver transplant. Some T cells may be graft donor cells. Sequencing was performed on CD4+ T cells from blood, taken 45 to 50 months after liver transplant.

The CDR3 nucleotides are TGTGCCAGCAGTTACTCACAGGACTACTATGGCTACACCTTC. It codes for CASSYSQDYYGYTF. This chain connects TRBV6-5 to TRBJ1-2; a weak D match, TRBD1 (5 bases). V was clipped by 0 bases and J by 3 bases, with 8 bases between them. The CDR3 has 14 residues. CDR1 is MNHEY and CDR2 is SVGAGI in the germline V gene.